This TCR beta chain was retrieved from a study of blood T cells in healthy people across ages. This clonotype has just a few counts. Its specificity is unknown. Researchers collected 7.5 to 10 milliliters of peripheral blood from every single donor. Trimming cost V 0 bases and J 6 bases, with 11 bases left between them. The CDR3 covers 14 residues. In germline, CDR1 is SGHTA, CDR2 FQGNSA. Next came a second PCR, run for about 7 to 12 cycles, which used a sample-barcoded 5' primer along with a J-beta primer mix. One entry per CDR3 protein results from TCRdb running MiXCR on the 5' RACE reads. In the table there are fewer than 2 million distinct CDR3 sequences, 30% to 40% of which are singletons. Study results and caveats: Diversity estimates drawn from one million T cells were deemed underestimates. Roughly linear declines in TCR beta diversity per million T cells occurred with age. Unsorted PBMC material precluded a definitive naive versus antigen-experienced comparison.

The source is a human donor in good health. V is TRBV7-2 and J is TRBJ1-2; no clear D. The source material was blood. The CDR3 spells CASSLALRNNGYTF. CDR3 in DNA: TGTGCCAGCAGCTTAGCGCTAAGGAATAATGGCTACACCTTC. The full variable domain, with the rest looked up from reference TRBV7-2 and TRBJ1-2, is GAGVSQSPSNKVTEKGKDVELRCDPISGHTALYWYRQSLGQGLEFLIYFQGNSAPDKSGLPSDRFSAERTGGSVSTLTIQRTQQEDSAVYLCASSLALRNNGYTFGSGTRLTVV.